This TCR beta chain was captured in a study of blood T cell repertoires in COVID-19. Germline CDR1 is SGHVS and CDR2 is FQNEAQ. CDR3 size: 14 residues. V was shortened by 2 bases and J by 3 bases, with 11 bases between the two germline ends. During the 2 weeks before they entered the study, exposed participants had met someone with a PCR-confirmed or clinician-diagnosed COVID-19 case. TCRdb's table, derived via immunoSEQ multiplex PCR, lists solely in-frame clones and lacks some. The sample has more than 110,000 clones; about 84% are singletons. This clone appeared a single time. This clonotype was sampled from a woman aged 18-35 years who had been exposed to COVID-19. The chain is built from TRBV7-8 and TRBJ2-7; tentatively, D is TRBD2 (5 bases). Sequencing used PBMCs or T cells enriched from blood (not recorded which). The DNA of the CDR3 is TGTGCCAGCAGCTTAAGGGCTAGCAGCTACGAGCAGTACTTC. This encodes CASSLRASSYEQYF. The variable domain in full, with the rest retrieved from reference TRBV7-8 and TRBJ2-7, is GAGVSQSPRYKVAKRGQDVALRCDPISGHVSLFWYQQALGQGPEFLTYFQNEAQLDKSGLPSDRFFAERPEGSVSTLKIQRTQQEDSAVYLCASSLRASSYEQYFGPGTRLTVT.